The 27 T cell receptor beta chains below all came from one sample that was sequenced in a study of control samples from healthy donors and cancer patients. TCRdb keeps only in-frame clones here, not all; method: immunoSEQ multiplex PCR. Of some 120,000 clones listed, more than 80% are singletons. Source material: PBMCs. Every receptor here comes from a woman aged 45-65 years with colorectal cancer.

The CDR3 here is CASSLETGGAGGYTF. CDR3 DNA: TGTGCCAGCAGCTTAGAAACTGGGGGCGCCGGTGGCTACACCTTC. The chain combines TRBV11-2 with TRBJ1-2; possibly TRBD1 for D (6 bases). Trimming left V 0 bases short and J 7 bases short, with 15 bases between. The CDR3 extends over 15 amino acids. Germline V gene sequence: CDR1 SGHAT, CDR2 FQNNGV.

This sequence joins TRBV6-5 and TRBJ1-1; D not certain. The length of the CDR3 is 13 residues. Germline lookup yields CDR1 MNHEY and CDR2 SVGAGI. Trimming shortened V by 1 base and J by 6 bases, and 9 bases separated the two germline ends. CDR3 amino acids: CASSYLPGAEAFF. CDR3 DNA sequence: TGTGCCAGCAGTTACTTACCCGGGGCTGAAGCTTTCTTT.

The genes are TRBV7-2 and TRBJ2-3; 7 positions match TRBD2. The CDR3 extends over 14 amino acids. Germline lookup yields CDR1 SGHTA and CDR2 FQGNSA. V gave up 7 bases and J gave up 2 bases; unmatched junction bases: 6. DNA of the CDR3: TGTGCCAGCACTATAAGCGGGATCACAGATACGCAGTATTTT. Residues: CASTISGITDTQYF.

CDR3 nucleotide sequence: TGTGCCAGCAGTTACTCGAATTGGCAGACAGCCAGCAATCAGCCCCAGCATTTT. Translation: CASSYSNWQTASNQPQHF. V and J are TRBV6-2 or TRBV6-3 and TRBJ1-5, with D possibly matching TRBD1 (5 bases). CDR1 MNHEY and CDR2 SVGEGT come from the germline V gene. The length of the CDR3 is 18 residues. Trimming took off 0 bases at V and 1 base at J, with 16 bases between the two ends.

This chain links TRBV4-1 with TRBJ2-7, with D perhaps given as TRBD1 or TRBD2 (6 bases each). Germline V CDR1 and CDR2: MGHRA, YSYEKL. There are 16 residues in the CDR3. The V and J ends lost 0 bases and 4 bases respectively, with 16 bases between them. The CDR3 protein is CASSQDRGERRYEQYF. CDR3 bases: TGCGCCAGCAGCCAAGATAGGGGGGAGAGACGGTACGAGCAGTACTTC.

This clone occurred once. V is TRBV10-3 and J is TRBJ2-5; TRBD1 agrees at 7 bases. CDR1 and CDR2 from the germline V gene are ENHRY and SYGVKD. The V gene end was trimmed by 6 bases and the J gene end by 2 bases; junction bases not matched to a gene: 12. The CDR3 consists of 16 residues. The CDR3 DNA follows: TGTGCCATCAGCGCAACAGACCGGGACAGACAAGAGACCCAGTACTTC. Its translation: CAISATDRDRQETQYF.

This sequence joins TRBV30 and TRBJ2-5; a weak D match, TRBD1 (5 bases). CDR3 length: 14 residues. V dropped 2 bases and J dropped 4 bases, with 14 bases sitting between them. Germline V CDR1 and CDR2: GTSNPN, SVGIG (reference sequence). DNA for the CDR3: TGTGCCTGGAGTTTAGGGGCCGGACGAGAGACCCAGTACTTC. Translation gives CAWSLGAGRETQYF.

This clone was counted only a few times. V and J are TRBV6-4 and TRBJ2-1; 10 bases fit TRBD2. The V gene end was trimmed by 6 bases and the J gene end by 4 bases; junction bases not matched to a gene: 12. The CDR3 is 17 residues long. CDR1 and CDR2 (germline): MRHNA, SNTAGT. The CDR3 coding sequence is TGTGCCAGCAGCAAACGGGCTAGCGGGAGCCTATACAATGAGCAGTTCTTC. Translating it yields CASSKRASGSLYNEQFF.

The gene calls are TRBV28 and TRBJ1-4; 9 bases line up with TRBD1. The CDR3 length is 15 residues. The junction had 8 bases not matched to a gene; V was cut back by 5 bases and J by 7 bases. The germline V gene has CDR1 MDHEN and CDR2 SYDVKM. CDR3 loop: CASSAQTGGSEKLFF. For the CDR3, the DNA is TGTGCCAGCAGTGCACAAACAGGGGGCAGTGAAAAACTGTTTTTT.

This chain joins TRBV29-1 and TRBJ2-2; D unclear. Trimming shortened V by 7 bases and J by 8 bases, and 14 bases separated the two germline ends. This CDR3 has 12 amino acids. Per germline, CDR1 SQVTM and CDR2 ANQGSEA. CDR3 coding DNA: TGCAGCGCCCCGGGTCCCGAAGGGGAGCTGTTTTTT. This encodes CSAPGPEGELFF.

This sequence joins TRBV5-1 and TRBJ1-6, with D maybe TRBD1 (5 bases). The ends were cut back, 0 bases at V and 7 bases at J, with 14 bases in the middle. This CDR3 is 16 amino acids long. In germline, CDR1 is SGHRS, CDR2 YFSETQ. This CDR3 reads CASSLVGRQNNSPLHF. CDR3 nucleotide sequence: TGCGCCAGCAGCTTGGTCGGTCGACAGAACAATTCACCCCTCCACTTT. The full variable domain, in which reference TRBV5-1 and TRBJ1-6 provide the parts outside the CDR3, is KAGVTQTPRYLIKTRGQQVTLSCSPISGHRSVSWYQQTPGQGLQFLFEYFSETQRNKGNFPGRFSGRQFSNSRSEMNVSTLELGDSALYLCASSLVGRQNNSPLHFGNGTRLTVT.

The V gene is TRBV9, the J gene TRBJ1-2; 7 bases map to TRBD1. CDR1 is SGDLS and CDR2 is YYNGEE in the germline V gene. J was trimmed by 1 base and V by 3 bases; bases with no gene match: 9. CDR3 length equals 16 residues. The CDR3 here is CASSDQRGRNNYGYTF. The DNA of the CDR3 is TGTGCCAGCAGCGACCAGAGGGGGCGAAATAACTATGGCTACACCTTC.

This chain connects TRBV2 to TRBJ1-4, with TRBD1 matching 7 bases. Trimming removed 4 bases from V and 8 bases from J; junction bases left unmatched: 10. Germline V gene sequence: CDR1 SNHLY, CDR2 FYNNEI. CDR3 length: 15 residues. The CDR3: CASSAYQGVGEKLFF. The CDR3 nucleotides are TGTGCCAGCAGTGCATACCAGGGGGTAGGGGAAAAACTGTTTTTT.

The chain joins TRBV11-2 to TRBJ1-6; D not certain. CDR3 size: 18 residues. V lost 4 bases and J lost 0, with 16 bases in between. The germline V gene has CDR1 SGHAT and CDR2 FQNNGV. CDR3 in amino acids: CASSYRSVGSSYNSPLHF. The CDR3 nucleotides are TGTGCCAGCAGCTATCGGTCCGTTGGAAGCTCCTATAATTCACCCCTCCACTTT.

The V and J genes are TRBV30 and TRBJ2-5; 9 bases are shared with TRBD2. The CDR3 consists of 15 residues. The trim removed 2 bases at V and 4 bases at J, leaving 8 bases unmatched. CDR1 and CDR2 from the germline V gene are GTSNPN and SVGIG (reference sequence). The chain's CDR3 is CAWSPAGGAGETQYF. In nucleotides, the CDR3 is TGTGCCTGGAGTCCCGCGGGGGGGGCTGGAGAGACCCAGTACTTC. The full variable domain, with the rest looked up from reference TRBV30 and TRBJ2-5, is SQTIHQWPATLVQPVGSPLSLECTVEGTSNPNLYWYRQAAGRGLQLLFYSVGIGQISSEVPQNLSASRPQDRQFILSSKKLLLSDSGFYLCAWSPAGGAGETQYFGPGTRLLVL.

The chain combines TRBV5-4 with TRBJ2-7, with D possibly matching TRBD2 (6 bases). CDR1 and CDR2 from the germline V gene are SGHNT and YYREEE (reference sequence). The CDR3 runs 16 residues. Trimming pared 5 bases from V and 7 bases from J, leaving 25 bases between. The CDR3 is CASRHAGTRKAGEQYF. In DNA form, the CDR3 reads TGTGCCAGCAGGCACGCGGGGACTCGAAAGGCGGGAGAGCAGTACTTC.

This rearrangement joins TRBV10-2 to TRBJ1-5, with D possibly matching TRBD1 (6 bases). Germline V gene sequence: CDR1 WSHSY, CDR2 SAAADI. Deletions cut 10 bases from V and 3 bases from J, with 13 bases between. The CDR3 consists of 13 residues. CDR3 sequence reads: CATCRGYNQPQHF. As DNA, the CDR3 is TGCGCCACCTGCAGGGGCTACAATCAGCCCCAGCATTTT.

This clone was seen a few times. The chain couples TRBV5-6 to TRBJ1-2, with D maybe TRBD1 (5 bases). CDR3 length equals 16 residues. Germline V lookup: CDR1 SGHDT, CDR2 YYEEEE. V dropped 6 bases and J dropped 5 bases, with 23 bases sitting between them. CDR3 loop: CASTIRGGGINYGYTF. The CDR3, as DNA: TGTGCCAGCACGATCCGGGGCGGGGGGATCAATTATGGCTACACCTTC.

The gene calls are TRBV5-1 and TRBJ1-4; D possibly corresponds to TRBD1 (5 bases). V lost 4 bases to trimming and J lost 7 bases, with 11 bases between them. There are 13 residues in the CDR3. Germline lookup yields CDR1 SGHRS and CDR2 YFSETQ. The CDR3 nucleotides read TGCGCCAGCAGCAGGGATCAGGGTGAAAAACTGTTTTTT. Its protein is CASSRDQGEKLFF.

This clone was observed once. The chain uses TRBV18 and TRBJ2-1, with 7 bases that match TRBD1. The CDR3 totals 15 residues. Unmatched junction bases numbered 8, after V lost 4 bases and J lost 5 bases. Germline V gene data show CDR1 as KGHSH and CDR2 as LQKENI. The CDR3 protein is CASSRTTGQNNEQFF. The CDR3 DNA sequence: TGTGCCAGCTCACGAACGACAGGGCAAAACAATGAGCAGTTCTTC. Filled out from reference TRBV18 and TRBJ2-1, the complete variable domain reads NAGVMQNPRHLVRRRGQEARLRCSPMKGHSHVYWYRQLPEEGLKFMVYLQKENIIDESGMPKERFSAEFPKEGPSILRIQQVVRGDSAAYFCASSRTTGQNNEQFFGPGTRLTVL.

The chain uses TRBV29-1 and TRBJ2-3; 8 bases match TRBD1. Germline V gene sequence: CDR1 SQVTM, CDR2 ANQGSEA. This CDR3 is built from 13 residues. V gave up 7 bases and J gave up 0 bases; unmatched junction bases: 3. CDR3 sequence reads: CSGRTGSTDTQYF. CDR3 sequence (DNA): TGCAGCGGAAGGACAGGGAGCACAGATACGCAGTATTTT.

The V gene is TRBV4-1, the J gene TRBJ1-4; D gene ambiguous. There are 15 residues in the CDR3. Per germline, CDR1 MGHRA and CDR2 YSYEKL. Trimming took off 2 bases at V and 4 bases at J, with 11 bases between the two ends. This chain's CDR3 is CASSQSGSRNEKLFF. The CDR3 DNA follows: TGCGCCAGCAGCCAATCCGGGAGCCGTAATGAAAAACTGTTTTTT.

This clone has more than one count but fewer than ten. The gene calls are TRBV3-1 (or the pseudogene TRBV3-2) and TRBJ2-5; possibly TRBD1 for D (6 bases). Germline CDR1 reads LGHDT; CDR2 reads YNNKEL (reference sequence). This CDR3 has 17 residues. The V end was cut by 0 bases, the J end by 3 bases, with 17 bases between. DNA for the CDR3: TGTGCCAGCAGCCAAGATTCGTCGAGGCCAGGGGAAGAGACCCAGTACTTC. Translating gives CASSQDSSRPGEETQYF.

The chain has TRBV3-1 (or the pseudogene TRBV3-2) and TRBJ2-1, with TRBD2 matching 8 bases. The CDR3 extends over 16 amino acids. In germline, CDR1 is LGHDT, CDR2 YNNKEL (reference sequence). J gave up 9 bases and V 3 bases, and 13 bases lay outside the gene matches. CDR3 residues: CASSQGGGSGIGEQFF. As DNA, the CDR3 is TGTGCCAGCAGCCAGGGCGGAGGTAGCGGGATCGGTGAGCAGTTCTTC.

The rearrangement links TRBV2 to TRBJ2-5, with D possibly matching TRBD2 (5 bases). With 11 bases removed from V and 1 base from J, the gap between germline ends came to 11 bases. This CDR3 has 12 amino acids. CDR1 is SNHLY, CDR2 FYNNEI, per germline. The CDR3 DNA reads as TGTGCCGGAGGACGGAGCCAAGAGACCCAGTACTTC. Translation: CAGGRSQETQYF. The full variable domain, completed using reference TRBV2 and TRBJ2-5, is EPEVTQTPSHQVTQMGQEVILRCVPISNHLYFYWYRQILGQKVEFLVSFYNNEISEKSEIFDDQFSVERPDGSNFTLKIRSTKLEDSAMYFCAGGRSQETQYFGPGTRLLVL.

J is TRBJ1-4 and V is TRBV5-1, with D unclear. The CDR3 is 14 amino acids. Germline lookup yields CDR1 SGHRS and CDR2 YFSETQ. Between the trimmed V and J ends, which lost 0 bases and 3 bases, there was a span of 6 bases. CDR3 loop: CASSLVPANEKLFF. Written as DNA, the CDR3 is TGCGCCAGCAGCTTGGTTCCGGCTAATGAAAAACTGTTTTTT.

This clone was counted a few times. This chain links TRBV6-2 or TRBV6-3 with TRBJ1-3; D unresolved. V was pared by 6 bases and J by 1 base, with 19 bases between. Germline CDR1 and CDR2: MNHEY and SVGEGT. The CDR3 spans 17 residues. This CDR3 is CASSLGAGMRSGNTIYF. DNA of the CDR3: TGTGCCAGCAGCTTGGGCGCGGGGATGAGATCTGGAAACACCATATATTTT.